Given below is one T cell receptor (beta chain) in context. It has no known antigen specificity. No much larger clone is present one base from it, and per-base qualities are unavailable. The method was the immunoSEQ multiplex PCR assay. Rearranged TCR beta chain sequences were amplified using the hsTCRB Kit according to the manufacturer's protocol. TCRB libraries were sequenced on an Illumina MiSeq. Turning to the authors' computational methods: Demultiplexing, trimming and gene mapping were performed with the kit vendor's proprietary platform. Imported from immuneACCESS, the table was reduced by TCRdb to in-frame sequences with V and J called. These copies leave out some clones; in studies compared against another copy, an unresolved V gene accounts for under half, and the cause of the remainder is not known. The V and J calls and clone size were taken over from that table, and D and trimming were inferred from the DNA. This sample gives tens of thousands of clones in total; 65% to 90% of them show up just once. The ten top clones hold 2% to 2.5% of the sample.

Reading the label with the study, this specimen's time point is: week 23, last vaccination. Each vaccine dose was 300 ug of a 20-mer mutant IDH1 peptide in Montanide, given subcutaneously with topical imiquimod. The donors had newly diagnosed IDH1-mutant astrocytomas of WHO grade 3 or 4 that showed loss of nuclear ATRX. The samples were drawn from NOA16, a multicentre, single-arm, open-label phase I trial in Germany that tested a mutant IDH1 peptide vaccine in humans for the first time. Genomic DNA for TCRB sequencing was isolated from EDTA blood with the DNeasy Blood and Tissue Kit. This sample is drawn from a study of a mutant IDH1 vaccine in newly diagnosed glioma (dated by TCRdb to the early 2020s). For the wider study: Across visits V03 through V10, patients got a total of eight vaccinations, given in weeks 1, 3, 5, 7, 11, 15, 19 and 23. Vaccination was initiated 4-6 weeks after radiotherapy alone, or concurrently with temozolomide cycles in the chemotherapy-containing groups. Of the approximately 35 treated patients, 62.5% were male and around 38% were female, and a mean age of roughly 41 years was recorded. Prior to enrollment, patients had been given standard therapy consisting of radiotherapy alone, temozolomide alone, or radiochemotherapy with temozolomide, with the combination given to most patients. Six visits were used for peripheral blood collection: V03 (baseline), V05, V07, V10, V12 and V13. Longitudinal TCRB deep sequencing was done for 25 to 30 treated patients, wherever samples were available for exploratory analyses. Overall study outcomes, separate from this receptor: PBMC samples for TCRB deep sequencing were selected based on availability. The authors stated that sample limitations prevented analyses of patient blood samples from being reproduced. Pseudoprogression seemed to be unrelated to changes in the top peripheral T cell clonotypes found by TCRB sequencing. Across multiple MHC alleles, vaccine-induced immune responses were seen in 90% to 95% of patients.

The CDR3, from cysteine to phenylalanine, totals 15 residues. Of all the DNA, just the CDR3 is kept, 45 bases in frame from base 1. Trimming leaves V shorter by 6 bases and J shorter by 0 bases, with the junction holding 5 bases beyond the gene matches. The germline V gene (reference sequence) yields SSHAT for CDR1 and FNYEAQ for CDR2. Sequences were derived from PBMCs, sampled from a glioma patient whose treatment included an IDH1 peptide vaccine. The sequence was obtained from a man aged 25 to 40 with glioma. Some clones in this sample may be carry-over from other donors' samples. The chain joins TRBV7-7 to TRBJ2-1; 7 central bases correspond to TRBD1. CDR3 sequence: CASSPGGPSYNEQFF. In nucleotides, the sequence is TGTGCCAGCAGTCCAGGGGGACCCTCCTACAATGAGCAGTTCTTC.